This entry describes one T cell receptor beta chain. RNA amounts of about 0.5 to 1 ug underwent reverse transcription with random hexamers. The amplification used immunoSEQ multiplex PCR on TCR beta CDR3; it spanned 54 Vbeta and 13 Jbeta. MiXCR was run by TCRdb on the immunoSEQ multiplex PCR reads, yielding one entry per CDR3 protein. The sample includes tens of thousands of distinct CDR3 sequences, about 95% of them seen just once. The record originates from a study of CD8 T cells in Susac syndrome. Sequencing of TCR beta was performed on blood CD8+ and CD4+ T cells. Multiple sclerosis controls were treatment-naive patients with stable or active relapsing-remitting disease. The sample was CD8+ T cells from PBMCs. This TCR was sampled from a human donor with multiple sclerosis.

The chain's CDR3 is CAWTPAGNTEAFF. The CDR3 DNA sequence: TGTGCCTGGACTCCGGCGGGGAACACTGAAGCTTTCTTT. V and J are TRBV30 and TRBJ1-1, with D uncertain. Germline values: CDR1 GTSNPN, CDR2 SVGIG (reference sequence). Trimming removed 4 bases from V and 1 base from J, with 10 bases in between. The CDR3 length is 13 residues.